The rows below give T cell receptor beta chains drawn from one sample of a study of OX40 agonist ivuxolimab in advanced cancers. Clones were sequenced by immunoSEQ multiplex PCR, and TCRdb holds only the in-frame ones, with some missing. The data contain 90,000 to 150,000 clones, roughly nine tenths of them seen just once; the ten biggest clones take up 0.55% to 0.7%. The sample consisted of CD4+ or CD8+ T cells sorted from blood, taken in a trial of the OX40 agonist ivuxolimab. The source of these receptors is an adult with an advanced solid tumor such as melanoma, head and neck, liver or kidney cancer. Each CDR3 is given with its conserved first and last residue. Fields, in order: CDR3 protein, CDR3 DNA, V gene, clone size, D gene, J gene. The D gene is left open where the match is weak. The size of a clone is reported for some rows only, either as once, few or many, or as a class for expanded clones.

CDR3: CASSAPGLATQFF
DNA: TGTGCCAGCAGTGCCCCGGGACTAGCTACGCAGTTCTTC
V: TRBV6-5
size: .
D: TRBD2
J: TRBJ2-1

CDR3: CASSLVAAGTNEQFF
DNA: TGTGCCAGCAGCTTAGTCGCGGCCGGTACCAATGAGCAGTTCTTC
V: TRBV7-2
size: .
D: .
J: TRBJ2-1

CDR3: CASSFNYGYTF
DNA: TGTGCCAGCAGTTTTAACTATGGCTACACCTTC
V: TRBV28
size: .
D: .
J: TRBJ1-2

CDR3: CASSLEGVSYEQYF
DNA: TGCGCCAGCAGCTTGGAGGGGGTAAGCTACGAGCAGTACTTC
V: TRBV5-1
size: .
D: .
J: TRBJ2-7

CDR3: CATKDGSSYNEQFF
DNA: TGTGCCACCAAGGACGGGAGCTCCTACAATGAGCAGTTCTTC
V: TRBV2
size: .
D: .
J: TRBJ2-1

CDR3: CASSPGADKYNEQFF
DNA: TGTGCCAGCAGTCCAGGGGCGGACAAATACAATGAGCAGTTCTTC
V: TRBV11-2
size: .
D: .
J: TRBJ2-1

CDR3: CAWRRVYNEQFF
DNA: TGTGCCTGGAGGAGGGTGTACAATGAGCAGTTCTTC
V: TRBV30
size: .
D: .
J: TRBJ2-1

CDR3: CASSFTGGTGNEQFF
DNA: TGTGCCAGCAGCTTCACAGGTGGGACTGGCAATGAGCAGTTCTTC
V: TRBV5-4
size: .
D: .
J: TRBJ2-1

CDR3: CASSAGRVSGNTIYF
DNA: TGTGCCAGCAGCGCAGGGAGAGTATCTGGAAACACCATATATTTT
V: TRBV9
size: .
D: .
J: TRBJ1-3

CDR3: CATSLGRDRAAYTYGYTF
DNA: TGTGCCACCAGCTTGGGTCGGGACAGAGCCGCCTATACCTATGGCTACACCTTC
V: TRBV15
size: .
D: TRBD1
J: TRBJ1-2

CDR3: CASSGGSWGYTF
DNA: TGTGCCAGCAGCGGAGGAAGCTGGGGCTACACCTTC
V: TRBV7-2
size: .
D: .
J: TRBJ1-2

CDR3: CASSSQGGGRPQHF
DNA: TGTGCCAGCAGCTCCCAGGGAGGAGGTCGGCCCCAGCATTTT
V: TRBV27
size: .
D: .
J: TRBJ1-5

CDR3: CASSQDGETNTEAFF
DNA: TGCGCCAGCAGCCAAGATGGAGAGACCAACACTGAAGCTTTCTTT
V: TRBV4-3
size: .
D: .
J: TRBJ1-1

CDR3: CASSPFTSGTDTQYF
DNA: TGTGCCAGCAGTCCATTTACTAGCGGCACAGATACGCAGTATTTT
V: TRBV7-3
size: .
D: TRBD2
J: TRBJ2-3

CDR3: CASSRDSSGANVLTF
DNA: TGTGCCAGCAGCCGGGACAGCTCTGGGGCCAACGTCCTGACTTTC
V: TRBV5-4
size: .
D: TRBD1
J: TRBJ2-6

CDR3: CASSPGGPNEKLFF
DNA: TGTGCCAGCAGTCCAGGGGGTCCTAATGAAAAACTGTTTTTT
V: TRBV28
size: .
D: TRBD1
J: TRBJ1-4

CDR3: CASSPRSRAQETQYF
DNA: TGTGCCAGCAGCCCGAGATCACGTGCCCAAGAGACCCAGTACTTC
V: TRBV4-2
size: .
D: .
J: TRBJ2-5

CDR3: CASSIMGLAGQETQYF
DNA: TGTGCCAGTAGTATTATGGGACTAGCGGGGCAAGAGACCCAGTACTTC
V: TRBV19
size: .
D: TRBD2
J: TRBJ2-5

CDR3: CASSLDLPSTDTQYF
DNA: TGCGCCAGCAGCTTGGATCTACCGAGCACAGATACGCAGTATTTT
V: TRBV5-1
size: .
D: .
J: TRBJ2-3

CDR3: CASSSGPSSPLHF
DNA: TGTGCCAGCAGCTCGGGGCCTTCCTCTCCCCTCCACTTT
V: TRBV7-7
size: few
D: .
J: TRBJ1-6

CDR3: CSVAWFGTEAFF
DNA: TGCAGCGTTGCGTGGTTTGGCACTGAAGCTTTCTTT
V: TRBV29-1
size: .
D: .
J: TRBJ1-1

CDR3: CASGPGREETQYF
DNA: TGTGCTAGTGGTCCGGGTAGAGAGGAGACCCAGTACTTC
V: TRBV12-5
size: few
D: .
J: TRBJ2-5

CDR3: CASSARGVGPIGPLHF
DNA: TGTGCCAGCAGTGCAAGGGGGGTTGGACCCATTGGCCCCCTCCACTTT
V: TRBV6-1
size: .
D: .
J: TRBJ1-6

CDR3: CASSHTASNNEQFF
DNA: TGCGCCAGCAGCCACACAGCGAGTAACAATGAGCAGTTCTTC
V: TRBV4-3
size: .
D: .
J: TRBJ2-1

CDR3: CASSNQPSADTQYF
DNA: TGTGCCAGCAGCAACCAACCTAGCGCAGATACGCAGTATTTT
V: TRBV7-9
size: .
D: .
J: TRBJ2-3

CDR3: CASSQGALRTDTQYF
DNA: TGTGCCAGCAGCCAAGGGGCTCTCCGCACAGATACGCAGTATTTT
V: TRBV14
size: once
D: .
J: TRBJ2-3

CDR3: CATSRDLDRRTRQGQHF
DNA: TGTGCCACCAGCAGAGATCTGGACAGGAGGACGCGGCAGGGCCAGCATTTT
V: TRBV15
size: few
D: TRBD1
J: TRBJ1-5

CDR3: CASSSSGGAYNEQFF
DNA: TGCGCCAGCAGCTCTAGCGGGGGGGCCTACAATGAGCAGTTCTTC
V: TRBV5-1
size: .
D: TRBD2
J: TRBJ2-1

CDR3: CATRGRVTDTQYF
DNA: TGTGCCACCAGGGGGCGAGTCACAGATACGCAGTATTTT
V: TRBV5-8
size: .
D: TRBD1
J: TRBJ2-3

CDR3: CAWGSYNEQFF
DNA: TGTGCCTGGGGTTCCTACAATGAGCAGTTCTTC
V: TRBV30
size: .
D: .
J: TRBJ2-1

CDR3: CASSERKGLIFEQYF
DNA: TGTGCCAGCAGTGAAAGGAAGGGGCTTATATTCGAGCAGTACTTC
V: TRBV25-1
size: .
D: .
J: TRBJ2-7

CDR3: CASSQASGVIMQPQHF
DNA: TGCGCCAGCAGCCAAGCCTCGGGGGTCATCATGCAGCCCCAGCATTTT
V: TRBV4-1
size: .
D: .
J: TRBJ1-5

CDR3: CASSQFRDRVPNEQFF
DNA: TGCGCCAGCAGCCAATTCCGGGACAGGGTCCCCAATGAGCAGTTCTTC
V: TRBV4-1
size: .
D: TRBD1
J: TRBJ2-1

CDR3: CASSSSGSASGNTIYF
DNA: TGTGCCAGCAGCTCCTCAGGGAGTGCTAGTGGAAACACCATATATTTT
V: TRBV7-3
size: .
D: .
J: TRBJ1-3

CDR3: CASSQGRWSSYNEQFF
DNA: TGCGCCAGCAGCCAAGGTCGGTGGAGCTCCTACAATGAGCAGTTCTTC
V: TRBV4-3
size: .
D: .
J: TRBJ2-1

CDR3: CASSQAVRTEAFF
DNA: TGCGCCAGCAGCCAAGCCGTCCGAACTGAAGCTTTCTTT
V: TRBV4-3
size: .
D: .
J: TRBJ1-1

CDR3: CASSRGDTSSYEQYF
DNA: TGTGCCAGCAGCAGGGGGGACACTAGCTCCTACGAGCAGTACTTC
V: TRBV28
size: .
D: .
J: TRBJ2-7

CDR3: CASRASSYNEQFF
DNA: TGTGCCAGCAGGGCTAGCTCCTACAATGAGCAGTTCTTC
V: TRBV28
size: .
D: .
J: TRBJ2-1

CDR3: CASSQARGPGVYQETQYF
DNA: TGCGCCAGCAGCCAAGCCAGGGGCCCGGGGGTGTACCAAGAGACCCAGTACTTC
V: TRBV4-3
size: .
D: .
J: TRBJ2-5

CDR3: CASRTHGQPYGYTF
DNA: TGTGCCAGCAGAACCCACGGACAGCCCTATGGCTACACCTTC
V: TRBV28
size: few
D: .
J: TRBJ1-2

CDR3: CASSLPQGGTDTQYF
DNA: TGTGCCAGCAGCTTACCCCAGGGGGGTACAGATACGCAGTATTTT
V: TRBV7-9
size: .
D: .
J: TRBJ2-3

CDR3: CASSQNSGRTDTQYF
DNA: TGCGCCAGCAGCCAAAATAGCGGCCGCACAGATACGCAGTATTTT
V: TRBV4-3
size: .
D: .
J: TRBJ2-3

CDR3: CSVDTGGDYGYTF
DNA: TGCAGCGTTGACACGGGGGGCGACTATGGCTACACCTTC
V: TRBV29-1
size: .
D: .
J: TRBJ1-2

CDR3: CASSQAGTSGGAVGETQYF
DNA: TGCGCCAGCAGCCAAGCAGGGACTAGCGGGGGGGCGGTCGGAGAGACCCAGTACTTC
V: TRBV4-1
size: .
D: TRBD2
J: TRBJ2-5

CDR3: CASNYDGALSGNTIYF
DNA: TGTGCCAGCAACTACGACGGAGCTCTCTCGGGAAACACCATATATTTT
V: TRBV9
size: .
D: .
J: TRBJ1-3

CDR3: CASSDRAKGQPQHF
DNA: TGTGCCAGCAGTGACCGGGCTAAGGGTCAGCCCCAGCATTTT
V: TRBV6-5
size: .
D: .
J: TRBJ1-5

CDR3: CASSPSRLYSEQYF
DNA: TGTGCCAGCAGCCCCAGCAGACTCTACAGCGAGCAGTACTTC
V: TRBV7-9
size: .
D: .
J: TRBJ2-7

CDR3: CASSLDAGDTQYF
DNA: TGTGCCAGCAGCTTAGACGCCGGAGATACGCAGTATTTT
V: TRBV7-9
size: .
D: .
J: TRBJ2-3

CDR3: CASSAPNGNTIYF
DNA: TGTGCCAGCAGCGCCCCTAACGGAAACACCATATATTTT
V: TRBV9
size: .
D: .
J: TRBJ1-3

CDR3: CASSLRGPTPYTF
DNA: TGTGCCAGCAGCTTGAGGGGACCGACCCCATACACCTTC
V: TRBV5-6
size: .
D: .
J: TRBJ1-2

CDR3: CASSLGFPGGGQETQYF
DNA: TGTGCCAGCAGTTTGGGCTTCCCGGGGGGGGGACAAGAGACCCAGTACTTC
V: TRBV28
size: .
D: TRBD2
J: TRBJ2-5

CDR3: CASSPTGANYGYTF
DNA: TGTGCCAGTAGTCCAACAGGGGCCAACTATGGCTACACCTTC
V: TRBV19
size: few
D: TRBD1
J: TRBJ1-2

CDR3: CASSQAGEGSETQYF
DNA: TGTGCCAGCAGCCAAGCCGGGGAAGGGTCCGAGACCCAGTACTTC
V: TRBV4-2
size: .
D: .
J: TRBJ2-5

CDR3: CASSQSQGSDEQFF
DNA: TGTGCCAGCAGCCAATCTCAGGGTAGTGATGAGCAGTTCTTC
V: TRBV7-7
size: .
D: .
J: TRBJ2-1

CDR3: CASNLMGLAGGPGTDTQYF
DNA: TGTGCCAGCAATCTCATGGGACTAGCGGGGGGGCCTGGCACAGATACGCAGTATTTT
V: TRBV28
size: .
D: TRBD2
J: TRBJ2-3

CDR3: CASSNQQGAAEAFF
DNA: TGTGCCAGCAGCAACCAACAGGGGGCCGCTGAAGCTTTCTTT
V: TRBV7-9
size: .
D: TRBD1
J: TRBJ1-1

CDR3: CASSYGPGGEAPLHF
DNA: TGTGCCAGCAGTTACGGTCCTGGGGGCGAGGCACCCCTCCACTTT
V: TRBV6-6
size: .
D: .
J: TRBJ1-6